Described below is a single TCR beta chain sequence and its context. Its antigen is unknown. This entry belongs to a study of graft-versus-host responses after intestinal transplantation. Sequencing used immunoSEQ multiplex PCR; TCRdb keeps in-frame clones, though not all of them. The sample gives about 59,000 clones, 90% to 95% of which show up once; 0.38% is in the top ten. The TCR originated in a human donor who was the organ donor for an intestinal transplant. The sequencing here drew on unstimulated CD4+ T cells sorted from spleen or lymph node cells, taken before transplant.

CDR3 loop: CASSLGGGVMNIQYF. DNA of the CDR3: TGTGCCAGCAGCTTGGGAGGGGGCGTAATGAACATTCAGTACTTC. V usage is TRBV5-6 and J usage is TRBJ2-4, with 7 bases matching TRBD1. The CDR3 is made up of 15 amino acids. CDR1 and CDR2 (germline): SGHDT, YYEEEE. V was pared by 0 bases and J by 7 bases, with 7 bases of the junction left unmatched.